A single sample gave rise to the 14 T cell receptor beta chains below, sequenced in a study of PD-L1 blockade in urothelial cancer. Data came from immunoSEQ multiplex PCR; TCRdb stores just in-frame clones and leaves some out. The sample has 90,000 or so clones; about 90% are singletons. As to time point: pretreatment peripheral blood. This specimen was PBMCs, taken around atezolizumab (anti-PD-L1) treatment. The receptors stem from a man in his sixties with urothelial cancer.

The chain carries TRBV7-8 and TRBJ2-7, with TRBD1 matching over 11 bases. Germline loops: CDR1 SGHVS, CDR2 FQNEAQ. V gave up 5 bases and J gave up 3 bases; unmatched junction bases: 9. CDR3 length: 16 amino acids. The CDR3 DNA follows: TGTGCCAGCAGCCCCAGAACCGGGACAGGGGGCTACGAGCAGTACTTC. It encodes CASSPRTGTGGYEQYF.

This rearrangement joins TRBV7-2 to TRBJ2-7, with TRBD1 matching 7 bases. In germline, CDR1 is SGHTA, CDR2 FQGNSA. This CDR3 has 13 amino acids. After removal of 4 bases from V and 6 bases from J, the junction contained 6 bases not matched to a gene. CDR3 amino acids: CASSSLGTVEQYF. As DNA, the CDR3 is TGTGCCAGCAGCTCCTTGGGGACAGTCGAGCAGTACTTC.

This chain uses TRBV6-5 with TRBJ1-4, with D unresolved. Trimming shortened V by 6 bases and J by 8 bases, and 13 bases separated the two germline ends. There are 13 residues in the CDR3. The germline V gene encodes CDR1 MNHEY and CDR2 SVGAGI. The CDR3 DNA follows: TGTGCCAGCAGCCCGGTGAGGAGGGAAAAACTGTTTTTT. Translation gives CASSPVRREKLFF.

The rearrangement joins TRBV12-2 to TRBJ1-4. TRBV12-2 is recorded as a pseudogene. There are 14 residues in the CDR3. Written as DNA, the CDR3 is TGTGCAAGTTGTGGTGAGCCTTATAATGAAAAACTGTTTTTT. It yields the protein CASCGEPYNEKLFF.

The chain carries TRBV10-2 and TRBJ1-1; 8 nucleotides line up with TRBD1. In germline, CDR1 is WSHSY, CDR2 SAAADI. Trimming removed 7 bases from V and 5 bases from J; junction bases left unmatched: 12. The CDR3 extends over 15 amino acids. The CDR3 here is CASTGQGARYTEAFF. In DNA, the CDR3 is TGCGCCAGCACCGGGCAGGGGGCGCGATATACTGAAGCTTTCTTT.

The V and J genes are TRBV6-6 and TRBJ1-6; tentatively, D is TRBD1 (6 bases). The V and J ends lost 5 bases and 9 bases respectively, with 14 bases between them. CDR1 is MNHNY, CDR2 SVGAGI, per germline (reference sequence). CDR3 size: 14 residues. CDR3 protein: CASSLGTYRSPLHF. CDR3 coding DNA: TGTGCCAGCAGTCTAGGGACATACCGTTCACCCCTCCACTTT.

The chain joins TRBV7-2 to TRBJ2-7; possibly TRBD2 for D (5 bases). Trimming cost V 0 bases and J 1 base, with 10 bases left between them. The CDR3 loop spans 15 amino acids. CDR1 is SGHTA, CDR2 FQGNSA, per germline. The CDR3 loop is CASSLANSASYEQYF. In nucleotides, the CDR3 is TGTGCCAGCAGCTTAGCGAATAGCGCGTCCTACGAGCAGTACTTC.

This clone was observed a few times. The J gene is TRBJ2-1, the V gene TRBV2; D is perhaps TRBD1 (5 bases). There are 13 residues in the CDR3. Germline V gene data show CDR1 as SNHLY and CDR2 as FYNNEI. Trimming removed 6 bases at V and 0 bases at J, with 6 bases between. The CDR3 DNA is TGTGCCAGCAGGGACAACTCCTACAATGAGCAGTTCTTC. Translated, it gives CASRDNSYNEQFF.

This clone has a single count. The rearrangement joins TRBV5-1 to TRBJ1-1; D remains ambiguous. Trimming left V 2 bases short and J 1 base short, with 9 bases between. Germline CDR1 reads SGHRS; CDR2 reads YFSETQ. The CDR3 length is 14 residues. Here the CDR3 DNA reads TGCGCCAGCAGCTTCCTTGGAGGGAACACTGAAGCTTTCTTT. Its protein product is CASSFLGGNTEAFF. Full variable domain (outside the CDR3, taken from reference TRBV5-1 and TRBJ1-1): KAGVTQTPRYLIKTRGQQVTLSCSPISGHRSVSWYQQTPGQGLQFLFEYFSETQRNKGNFPGRFSGRQFSNSRSEMNVSTLELGDSALYLCASSFLGGNTEAFFGQGTRLTVV.

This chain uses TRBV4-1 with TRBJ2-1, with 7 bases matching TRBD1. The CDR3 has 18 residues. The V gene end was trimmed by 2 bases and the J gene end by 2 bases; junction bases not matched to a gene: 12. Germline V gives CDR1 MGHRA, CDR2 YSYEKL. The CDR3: CASSQPRGKGAAYNEQFF. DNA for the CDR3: TGCGCCAGCAGCCAACCTCGAGGAAAGGGGGCGGCCTACAATGAGCAGTTCTTC.

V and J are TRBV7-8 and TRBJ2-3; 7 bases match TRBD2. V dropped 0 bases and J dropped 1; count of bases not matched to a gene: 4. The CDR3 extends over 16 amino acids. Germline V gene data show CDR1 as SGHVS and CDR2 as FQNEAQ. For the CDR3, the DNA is TGTGCCAGCAGCTTAGCAGGGGCGGGGGGCACAGATACGCAGTATTTT. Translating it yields CASSLAGAGGTDTQYF.

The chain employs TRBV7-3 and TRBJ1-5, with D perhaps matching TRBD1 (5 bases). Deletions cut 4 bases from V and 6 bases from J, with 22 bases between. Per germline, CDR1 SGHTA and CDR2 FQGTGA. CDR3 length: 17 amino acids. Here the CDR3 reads CASSYSPRGEVVQPQHF. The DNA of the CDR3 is TGTGCCAGCAGCTACTCGCCCCGGGGGGAAGTGGTTCAGCCCCAGCATTTT.

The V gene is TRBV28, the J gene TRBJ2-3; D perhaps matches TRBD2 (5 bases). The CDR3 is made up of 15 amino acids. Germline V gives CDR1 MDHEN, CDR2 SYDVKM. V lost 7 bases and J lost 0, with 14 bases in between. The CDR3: CASNSGSSSTDTQYF. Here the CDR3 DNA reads TGTGCCAGCAACTCGGGGAGTTCTAGCACAGATACGCAGTATTTT. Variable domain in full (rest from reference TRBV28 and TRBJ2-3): DVKVTQSSRYLVKRTGEKVFLECVQDMDHENMFWYRQDPGLGLRLIYFSYDVKMKEKGDIPEGYSVSREKKERFSLILESASTNQTSMYLCASNSGSSSTDTQYFGPGTRLTVL.

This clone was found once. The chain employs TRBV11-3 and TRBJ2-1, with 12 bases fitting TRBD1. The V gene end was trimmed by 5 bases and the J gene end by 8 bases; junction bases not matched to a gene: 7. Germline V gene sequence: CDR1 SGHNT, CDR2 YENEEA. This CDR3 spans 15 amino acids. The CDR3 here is CASSLGTGGRDEQFF. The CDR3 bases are TGTGCCAGCAGCCTAGGGACAGGGGGCCGAGATGAGCAGTTCTTC.